Listed below are T cell receptor beta chains from one sample, sequenced in a study of shared clonotypes between healthy human individuals. This table comes from immunoSEQ multiplex PCR, and its TCRdb copy is limited to in-frame clones, with some not included. Of over 700,000 clones in the sample, roughly 72% are singletons; the top ten hold approximately 1.8%. The specimen sequenced was memory CD4+ T cells sorted from blood. These receptors were collected from a woman aged 25 to 45 in good health. Each CDR3 is given with its conserved first and last residue. A D gene is named only where the DNA matches it firmly. Some rows mark clone size as missing; the rest say once, few, many or name a class of expanded clone.

CDR3nt	CDR3aa	abundance	d_gene	v_gene	j_gene
TGTGCCAGCAGCAAACACCGAGGGGAGACCCAGTACTTC	CASSKHRGETQYF	NA	NA	TRBV27	TRBJ2-5
TGTGCCAGCAGTTTCACACATTCTAGCGGGAGGGAACACTTC	CASSFTHSSGREHF	once	TRBD2	TRBV28	TRBJ2-4
TGTGCCATCAGTGATACTCAGAACACTGAAGCTTTCTTT	CAISDTQNTEAFF	NA	NA	TRBV10-3	TRBJ1-1
TGTGCCAGCAAAATCGGGTTTAGTTCCTACGAGCAGTACTTC	CASKIGFSSYEQYF	NA	NA	TRBV27	TRBJ2-7
TGTGCCAGCAGTTGGGACAGGGGGTCTGAAAAACTGTTTTTT	CASSWDRGSEKLFF	NA	TRBD1	TRBV27	TRBJ1-4
TGTGCCACCTCCAGGGGACAGGGTGGCACTAAACCGGCCTACAATCAGCCCCAGCATTTT	CATSRGQGGTKPAYNQPQHF	NA	TRBD1	TRBV6-4	TRBJ1-5
TGTGCCAGCAGCTTTATGCTAGCGGGAGGCCCCACCGGGGAGCTGTTTTTT	CASSFMLAGGPTGELFF	NA	TRBD2	TRBV7-6	TRBJ2-2
TGCAGCGTTGAAAGTGGTGCGGGAGTTGTAGGAGAGACCCAGTACTTC	CSVESGAGVVGETQYF	NA	TRBD2	TRBV29-1	TRBJ2-5
TGCGCCAGCAGCCAAGTGGCCGGAGCGCATAGAAACACTGAAGCTTTCTTT	CASSQVAGAHRNTEAFF	NA	NA	TRBV4-1	TRBJ1-1
TGCAGCGTTGAAGAGGCCCACACAGATACGCAGTATTTT	CSVEEAHTDTQYF	few	NA	TRBV29-1	TRBJ2-3
TGTGCCAGCAGCAAGGGGAGAAACAGCGATGAGCAGTTCTTC	CASSKGRNSDEQFF	NA	NA	TRBV6-5	TRBJ2-1
TGCAGCGGGATGACGCACGCTGGGGCCAACGTCCTGACTTTC	CSGMTHAGANVLTF	NA	NA	TRBV29-1	TRBJ2-6
TGCGCCAGCAGCTTACAGCCCTCTGGAAACACCATATATTTT	CASSLQPSGNTIYF	once	NA	TRBV5-1	TRBJ1-3
TGCGCCAGCAGTGCGAACAGGGTCGGTGAGCAGTTCTTC	CASSANRVGEQFF	NA	NA	TRBV10-1	TRBJ2-1
TGTGCCAGTACGGGGCTAGGGAGCTCCTACAATGAGCAGTTCTTC	CASTGLGSSYNEQFF	NA	NA	TRBV19	TRBJ2-1
TGTGCCAGCAGCCAAGATGCGGGGGCGCGGGGCACTGAAGCTTTCTTT	CASSQDAGARGTEAFF	NA	NA	TRBV14	TRBJ1-1
TGTGCCAGCAGTTTAGGGGCGGGAAGGCGTGGCGCGGCCAAAAACATTCAGTACTTC	CASSLGAGRRGAAKNIQYF	few	NA	TRBV27	TRBJ2-4
TGTGCCAGCAGCCAAGCATTGGGCGCTTGGTATGGCTACACCTTC	CASSQALGAWYGYTF	NA	NA	TRBV5-4	TRBJ1-2
TGTGCCAGCAGTTACCCCTGGCGGAGGGGGACCAAGACCCAGTACTTC	CASSYPWRRGTKTQYF	NA	NA	TRBV28	TRBJ2-5
TGTGCCAGCAGTCTTCGGGACAGGGGGGGTTTCACTGAAGCTTTCTTT	CASSLRDRGGFTEAFF	NA	TRBD1	TRBV28	TRBJ1-1
TGTGCCAGCAGACCAGGGGGGCCGGGACAGGGATCCGAGCAGTACTTC	CASRPGGPGQGSEQYF	NA	TRBD1	TRBV28	TRBJ2-7
TGCGCCAGCAGCTCGACAGACGGGGGGGAGCTGTTTTTT	CASSSTDGGELFF	NA	NA	TRBV5-1	TRBJ2-2
TGTGCCAGCAGCAGGACTGTAATTACTGAAGCTTTCTTT	CASSRTVITEAFF	NA	NA	TRBV28	TRBJ1-1
TGTGCCAGCAGCTTAGGGGGGCAAGAGACCCAGTACTTC	CASSLGGQETQYF	NA	NA	TRBV11-2	TRBJ2-5
TGTGCCTGGAGTACAGGGGGGGATCAGCCCCAGCATTTT	CAWSTGGDQPQHF	NA	TRBD1	TRBV30	TRBJ1-5
TGTGCCAGCAGCGCATACTACGAGCAGTACTTC	CASSAYYEQYF	NA	NA	TRBV7-3	TRBJ2-7
TGTGCCAGCAGCCAAGGTCCAGGGGGCGGGGGACAGCAGTATTTT	CASSQGPGGGGQQYF	NA	NA	TRBV14	TRBJ2-3
TGCGCCAGCAGCGACGGAACGATATCCTATGGCTACACCTTC	CASSDGTISYGYTF	few	NA	TRBV5-1	TRBJ1-2